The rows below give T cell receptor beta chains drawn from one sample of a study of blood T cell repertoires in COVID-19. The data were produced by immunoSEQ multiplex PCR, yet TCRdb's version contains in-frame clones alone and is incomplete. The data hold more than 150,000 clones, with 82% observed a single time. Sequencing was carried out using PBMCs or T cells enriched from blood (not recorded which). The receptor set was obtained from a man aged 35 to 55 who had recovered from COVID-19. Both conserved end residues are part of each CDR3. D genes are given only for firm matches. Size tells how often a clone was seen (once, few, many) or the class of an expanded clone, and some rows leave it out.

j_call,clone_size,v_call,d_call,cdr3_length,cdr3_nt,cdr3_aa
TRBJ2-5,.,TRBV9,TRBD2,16,TGTGCCAGCAGCCCCGAGGGAGTAGCGGGTCAAGAGACCCAGTACTTC,CASSPEGVAGQETQYF
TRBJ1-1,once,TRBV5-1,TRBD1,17,TGCGCCAGCAGCTTGGAGCCTTTAGGGACAGGGAACACTGAAGCTTTCTTT,CASSLEPLGTGNTEAFF
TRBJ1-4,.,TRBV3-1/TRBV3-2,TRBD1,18,TGTGCCAGCAGCCCCCTAGGCGCAGGGGGCGGTTTAGGTGAAAAACTGTTTTTT,CASSPLGAGGGLGEKLFF
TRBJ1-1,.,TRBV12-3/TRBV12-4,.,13,TGTGCCAGCAGTTTGACAGAAAACACTGAAGCTTTCTTT,CASSLTENTEAFF
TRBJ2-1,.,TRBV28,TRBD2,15,TGTGCCAGCAGTTTTGGGGGGGGTCCCTACAATGAGCAGTTCTTC,CASSFGGGPYNEQFF
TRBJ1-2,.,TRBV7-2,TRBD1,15,TGTGCCAGCAGCCCCCGGACAGGGGCATACTATGGCTACACCTTC,CASSPRTGAYYGYTF
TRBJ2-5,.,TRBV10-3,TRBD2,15,TGTGCCATTTCTCGGGGGGAGATCCCCCTCGAGACCCAGTACTTC,CAISRGEIPLETQYF
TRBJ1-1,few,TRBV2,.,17,TGTGCCAGCAGTGAAGCGCCCCTTCTAGTTAGATTGACTGAAGCTTTCTTT,CASSEAPLLVRLTEAFF
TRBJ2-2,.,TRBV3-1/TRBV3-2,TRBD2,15,TGTGCCAGCAGCCGACTAGCGGGAAACACCGGGGAGCTGTTTTTT,CASSRLAGNTGELFF
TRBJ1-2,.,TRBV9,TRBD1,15,TGTGCCAGCAGCGTAGCTGGAGGGGGCTGGTATGGCTACACCTTC,CASSVAGGGWYGYTF
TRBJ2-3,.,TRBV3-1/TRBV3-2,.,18,TGTGCCAGCAGCCTTTTTTCAACCCCGGCGGGCCGCACAGATACGCAGTATTTT,CASSLFSTPAGRTDTQYF
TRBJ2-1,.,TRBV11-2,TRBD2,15,TGTGCCAGCAGCTTAGTTTGGCTAGCGGGCAATGAGCAGTTCTTC,CASSLVWLAGNEQFF
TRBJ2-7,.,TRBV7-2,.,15,TGTGCCAGCAGCCCCGGGTCCGAACTCCCCTACGAGCAGTACTTC,CASSPGSELPYEQYF
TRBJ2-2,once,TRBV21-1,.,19,TGTGCCAGCAGCAAAGAAGTGGGGGGACAGAGATCGAACACCGGGGAGCTGTTTTTT,CASSKEVGGQRSNTGELFF
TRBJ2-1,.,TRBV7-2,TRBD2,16,TGTGCCAGCAGCCTCACCAGACTAGCGGCTTACAATGAGCAGTTCTTC,CASSLTRLAAYNEQFF
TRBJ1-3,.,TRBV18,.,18,TGTGCCAGCTCGCCTAGAGTAATCGACAGTGCCTCTGGAAACACCATATATTTT,CASSPRVIDSASGNTIYF
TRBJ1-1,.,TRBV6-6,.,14,TGTGCCTCTCAGCAGGGAGGGACGTACACTGAAGCTTTCTTT,CASQQGGTYTEAFF
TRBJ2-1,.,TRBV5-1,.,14,TGCGCCAGCGCCGATACGGGCGGGGACAATGAGCAGTTCTTC,CASADTGGDNEQFF
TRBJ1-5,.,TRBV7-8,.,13,TGTGCCAGCAGCTCCCAGTCGGGGCAGCCCCAGCATTTT,CASSSQSGQPQHF
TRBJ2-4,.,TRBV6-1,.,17,TGTGCCAGCAGTGAAGACATACCGGCCGGGGACAAAAACATTCAGTACTTC,CASSEDIPAGDKNIQYF
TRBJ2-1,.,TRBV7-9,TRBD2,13,TGTGCCAGCTGGTCAGCGGGGGGGGATGAGCAGTTCTTC,CASWSAGGDEQFF
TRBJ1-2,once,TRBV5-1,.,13,TGCGCCAGCAGCTATACAGAGAACTATGGCTACACCTTC,CASSYTENYGYTF
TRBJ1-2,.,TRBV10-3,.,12,TGTGCCATCAGTGATCAGGACTATGGCTACACCTTC,CAISDQDYGYTF
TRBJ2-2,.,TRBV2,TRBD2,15,TGTGCCAGCAGTGGAGCGGGGGGTAACACCGGGGAGCTGTTTTTT,CASSGAGGNTGELFF
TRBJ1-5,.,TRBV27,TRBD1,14,TGTGCCAGCAGTTTAGGGGGACAGGGTCATCCCCAGCATTTT,CASSLGGQGHPQHF
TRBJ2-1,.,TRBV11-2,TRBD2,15,TGTGCCAGCAGCTTAGGGACTAGGGTCGTCGATGAGCAGTTCTTC,CASSLGTRVVDEQFF
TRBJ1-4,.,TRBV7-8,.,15,TGTGCCAGCAGCTTCCTCGGGGGAGAGAATGAAAAACTGTTTTTT,CASSFLGGENEKLFF
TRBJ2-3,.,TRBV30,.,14,TGTGCCTGGAGTCCTTACTCAATCACCGATACGCAGTATTTT,CAWSPYSITDTQYF
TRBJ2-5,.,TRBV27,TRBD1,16,TGTGCCAGCAGTCCTTGGACAGGGCTGGTGGGAGAGACCCAGTACTTC,CASSPWTGLVGETQYF
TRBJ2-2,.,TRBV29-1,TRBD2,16,TGCAGCGTGCAGGGGACTAGCGCTACGAACACCGGGGAGCTGTTTTTT,CSVQGTSATNTGELFF
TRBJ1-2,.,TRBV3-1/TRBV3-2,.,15,TGTGCCAGCAGCCAGATAGACAGTATCTTCTATGGCTACACCTTC,CASSQIDSIFYGYTF